The clone carrying this T cell receptor (beta chain) was observed at least ten times. It was with a sample-barcoded 5' primer and a J-beta primer mix that a second PCR of roughly 6 to 12 cycles was run. Each cDNA molecule was tagged by a template-switch adaptor with 12 random nucleotides. TCRdb re-called the 5' RACE reads through MiXCR, storing one row per CDR3 protein. The sample consists of approximately 810,000 distinct CDR3 sequences, less than 35% of them appearing once. These data come from a study of blood T cells in healthy people across ages. Germline CDR1 is LGHNA and CDR2 is YSLEER. Trimming shortened V by 1 base and J by 3 bases, and 16 bases separated the two germline ends. The CDR3 extends over 16 amino acids.

The TCR originated in a woman older than 75 in good health. V usage is TRBV4-3 and J usage is TRBJ2-7; no clear D gene. Sample: blood. The CDR3 is CASSQGLSPTRYEQYF. The CDR3 nucleotides are TGCGCCAGCAGCCAAGGCCTCTCTCCTACCCGCTACGAGCAGTACTTC.